These T cell receptor beta chains were read from a single sample in a study of neurological immune-mediated disorders. MiXCR, applied by TCRdb to the 5' RACE reads, yields one record per CDR3 protein. The data show over 35,000 distinct CDR3 sequences, around 2.5% seen once. Sequencing used PBMCs. Source of these receptors: a man aged 25-40 years with multiple sclerosis. Both conserved end residues are part of each CDR3. Each record gives: D gene, V gene, J gene, clone size, CDR3 protein, CDR3 DNA. D genes are given only for firm matches. Size is stated as once, few, many or a size class.

NA	TRBV28	TRBJ2-7	many	CASSLPAGSYEQYF	TGTGCCAGCAGTCTCCCTGCGGGGTCCTACGAGCAGTACTTC
NA	TRBV4-2	TRBJ2-1	many	CASSQDLHEQFF	TGTGCCAGCAGCCAAGATTTGCATGAGCAGTTCTTC
NA	TRBV9	TRBJ2-3	many	CASSSAQGADTQYF	TGTGCCAGCAGCTCGGCCCAGGGTGCAGATACGCAGTATTTT
NA	TRBV20-1	TRBJ2-7	many	CSASGDRYEQYF	TGCAGTGCTAGTGGGGACCGATACGAGCAGTACTTC
TRBD1	TRBV6-5	TRBJ1-1	many	CASSSQGRGTEAFF	TGTGCCAGCAGCTCACAGGGGCGAGGCACTGAAGCTTTCTTT
TRBD1	TRBV6-1	TRBJ2-3	many	CASRVQGATDTQYF	TGTGCCAGCAGAGTGCAGGGGGCTACAGATACGCAGTATTTT
NA	TRBV20-1	TRBJ2-3	many	CSARAASDTQYF	TGCAGTGCTAGAGCAGCATCGGATACGCAGTATTTT
TRBD1	TRBV20-1	TRBJ1-5	many	CSARTGQGNQPQHF	TGCAGTGCTAGGACGGGACAGGGCAATCAGCCCCAGCATTTT
TRBD2	TRBV7-8	TRBJ2-2	many	CASSLAGGGTGELFF	TGTGCCAGCAGCTTAGCCGGGGGGGGCACCGGGGAGCTGTTTTTT
NA	TRBV7-9	TRBJ2-7	many	CASSLESKRGLEQYF	TGTGCCAGCAGCTTAGAATCTAAAAGAGGTCTCGAGCAGTACTTC
NA	TRBV20-1	TRBJ2-1	many	CSATPQPIHNEQFF	TGCAGTGCTACGCCCCAGCCAATCCACAATGAGCAGTTCTTC
NA	TRBV24-1	TRBJ2-3	many	CATSDLDRYTDTQYF	TGTGCCACCAGTGATTTGGATCGATACACAGATACGCAGTATTTT
NA	TRBV7-7	TRBJ2-1	many	CASSLAIRGEQFF	TGTGCCAGCAGCTTAGCGATACGGGGTGAGCAGTTCTTC
NA	TRBV20-1	TRBJ2-1	many	CSVRADNEQFF	TGCAGTGTGAGGGCAGACAATGAGCAGTTCTTC
TRBD2	TRBV3-1	TRBJ2-1	many	CASSHTSGGALNEQFF	TGTGCCAGCAGCCATACTAGCGGGGGGGCACTCAATGAGCAGTTCTTC
TRBD2	TRBV28	TRBJ2-2	many	CASSQRGSGRRSGELFF	TGTGCCAGCAGTCAGAGGGGAAGCGGGAGGCGGTCTGGGGAGCTGTTTTTT